This T cell receptor (beta chain) was sequenced in a study of human T cells and chemical hapten exposure (dated by TCRdb to the early 2020s). For the study in its entirety: For sensitization, 2% DPC in acetone was applied to an approximately 2 cm by approximately 2 cm area of upper inner arm skin. The libraries were sequenced as a pool, and the TCR yield per sample differed mostly because of small variations in library volumes within the pool. Throughout the approximately 26-week study period, patients were also given weekly therapeutic DPC doses on the scalp. This study followed changes in the peripheral blood TCR repertoire in vivo during primary and secondary sensitization of alopecia patients to the hapten diphenylcyclopropenone (DPC). The patient cohort, mostly female, included alopecia areata with under or over 50% scalp involvement, alopecia totalis and alopecia universalis. Patch testing on the upper back used Finn chambers containing 0.01% DPC, with scoring done after 6 days according to International Contact Dermatitis Research Group standards. Blood was sampled from patients pre-sensitization (week 0) and at 2, 6 and about 24 weeks after DPC sensitization. For TCR sequencing, blood came from 25 to 35 alopecia patients at anywhere from one to four time points (pre-sensitization, 2, 6 and 24 weeks). Findings and caveats that apply to the study as a whole: A positive correlation was found between the number of PT1 expanded TCRs and patch test score, with significance reached at thresholds 8, 16 and 32 but not 4. Alopecia, a presumed autoimmune disease, was present in all patients, so the immune response of the patients might differ from that of healthy individuals. Significantly more large CDR3 similarity clusters were formed by expanded TCRs than by pre-sensitization or healthy control sets, consistent with antigen-driven responses. DPC sensitization did not change how many TCRs were above 1 in 1000 frequency, and no evidence was found of alterations in global repertoire structure. After repeated subsampling, changes were observed in the strength of the expansion versus patch-test correlation and in the threshold at which the correlation became significant.

This clonotype was counted only a few times. Its antigen has not been determined. No base qualities exist here, and no much larger clone lies one base off it. This specimen's time point label, per the study, means: patch test 1, 2 weeks after DPC sensitization. The treatment or condition label, as the study defines it: therapeutic diphenylcyclopropenone sensitization with weekly scalp DPC. At each patch-test visit, blood was drawn before the patch test was applied. To be eligible, patients had to be aged 18 to 70, diagnosed with alopecia and judged suitable for DPC therapy, while pregnant patients were excluded. Total RNA was isolated from unfractionated whole blood collected in Tempus Blood RNA tubes. For this chain, trimming is 1 base at the V end and 4 bases at the J end, and the number of junction bases without a gene match is 6. The CDR3 spans 15 residues, from the cysteine through the phenylalanine. Only the CDR3 DNA is retained, 45 bases long and in frame from the first base. In the germline V gene (reference sequence), CDR1 corresponds to DFQATT and CDR2 to SNEGSKA.

Library preparation used RACE. Sequencing relied on a NextSeq 500. During library preparation, unique molecular identifiers were attached to individual cDNA molecules so that TCRs could be counted quantitatively and reproducibly. Each blood RNA sample was used to sequence both TCR alpha and TCR beta chains. On the study's bioinformatics: Samples had a median of roughly 99,000 TCRs, with a range from about 23,224 to 750,000. The Decombinator software suite was used to annotate V, J and CDR3 in the TCR reads. Every sample was subsampled to the same number of TCRs (28,000) for the PS versus PT1 abundance plots. TCRs were defined as expanded if absent before sensitization and observed at least eight times at the 2-week time point. TCRdb trimmed public reads at Q25 via fastp, called clones via MiXCR and kept in-frame beta chains. Rows matching on CDR3 protein sequence are summarized as one entry with the most common DNA and genes. Clone size and V and J calls follow TCRdb, not the original study. This sample is represented by 380,000 or so distinct CDR3 sequences; more than 4.5% of them were singletons. The ten largest clones capture 2% to 2.5% of the sample.

Source: whole blood, taken in connection with sensitization to the hapten diphenylcyclopropenone (DPC). The receptor comes from a woman aged 45 to 65 with alopecia areata. Some clones in this sample may be carry-over from other donors' samples. Rearrangement joined TRBV20-1 to TRBJ2-5, and TRBD1 aligns with 10 junction nucleotides. The nucleotide sequence reads as follows: TGCAGTGCTAGAGGGGGGACAGGGGCTGGAGAGACCCAGTACTTC. Protein translation: CSARGGTGAGETQYF.